This T cell receptor beta chain was recorded in a study of regulatory T cells in long-lasting Graves disease. Study-wide background: Less than 3 months of antithyroid drugs had been taken by newly diagnosed Graves' patients.

Between the trimmed V and J ends, which lost 7 bases and 6 bases, there was a span of 13 bases. CDR1 SGHTA and CDR2 FQGTGA come from the germline V gene. This CDR3 comprises 13 residues. The study's findings and limits: The study found TRBV28, TRBJ1-2 and TRBJ2-5 favored in persistent disease.

Researchers made TCR beta libraries by using iRepertoire HTBI primers and running Arm-PCR on CDR3 regions. One entry per CDR3 protein results from TCRdb running MiXCR on the multiplex PCR reads. This table holds 500,000 or so distinct CDR3 sequences, around 15% found once. Time point: newly diagnosed GD, antithyroid drugs for less than 3 months. Following extraction of RNA from PBMCs, that RNA was used to make the TCR library. This clonotype occurred many times. Antigen: not known. The same data also went into a second study, on T cells in Graves' hyperthyroidism and ophthalmopathy.

The rearrangement links TRBV7-3 to TRBJ2-1, with D unresolved. Here the sequenced sample was peripheral blood mononuclear cells (PBMCs), taken at new diagnosis, from a patient treated with antithyroid drugs. This TCR derives from a middle-aged man with Graves disease. The CDR3 bases are TGTGCCAGCAACATTCCGGGCTCCAATGAGCAGTTCTTC. This gives the protein CASNIPGSNEQFF.